Below, one TCR beta chain is given with its context. Its specificity is unknown. CDR1 and CDR2 (germline): MGHRA, YSYEKL. V was clipped by 0 bases and J by 0 bases, with 9 bases between them. CDR3 length: 16 residues. These data are taken from a study of T-cell memory formation after mild COVID-19. Study-level information: Across donors, TCR clusters were largely donor specific. General observations from the study: Of the contracting clones, CD4+ ones lay mainly in CM and EM, and CD8+ ones in EMRA.

A 5'RACE reaction primed in the constant segment made cDNA libraries of TCR alpha and TCR beta, and these carried sample barcodes and UMIs. TCRdb recomputed calls from the 5' RACE reads with MiXCR, one row per CDR3 protein. Here the sample spans 250,000 to 300,000 distinct CDR3 sequences, around 16% being singletons. The rearrangement joins TRBV4-1 to TRBJ1-5; D is uncertain. The origin of this receptor is a young man who had mild COVID-19 (a few samples of this study predate the infection). Cell type and time point are not known. Sequencing was carried out using PBMCs or a T cell subset sorted from them (not recorded which). The CDR3 region has the DNA TGCGCCAGCAGCCAAGATGCCCGGAATAGCAATCAGCCCCAGCATTTT. Amino acid sequence: CASSQDARNSNQPQHF.